This TCR beta chain was captured in a study of beta chain features in type 1 diabetes. Study as a whole: Analysis included about 110 million sorted cells drawn from all samples. Findings and caveats of the study: TCRB CDR3s from Type 1 diabetes patients were moderately but significantly shorter in all four CD4+ subsets.

Expressed TCRB transcripts were sequenced because the isolated RNA had all been reverse transcribed beforehand. Generated by immunoSEQ multiplex PCR, the TCRdb table keeps only in-frame clones and is missing some. The sample has fewer than 450,000 clones; roughly 13% are singletons. This clone occurred a few times. Its antigen is not identified. With 4 bases clipped from V and 0 bases from J, the junction kept 3 bases outside the gene matches. The CDR3 runs to 16 residues. Germline-derived CDR1 and CDR2 are SEHNR and FQNEAQ (reference sequence). Material for sequencing was naive CD4+ T cells from blood. The source is a woman younger than 30 with type 1 diabetes. This chain joins TRBV7-9 and TRBJ2-1; 10 bases line up with TRBD2. CDR3 sequence: CASSSPSGSSYNEQFF. The CDR3 DNA follows: TGTGCCAGCAGCTCTCCTAGCGGGAGCTCCTACAATGAGCAGTTCTTC.